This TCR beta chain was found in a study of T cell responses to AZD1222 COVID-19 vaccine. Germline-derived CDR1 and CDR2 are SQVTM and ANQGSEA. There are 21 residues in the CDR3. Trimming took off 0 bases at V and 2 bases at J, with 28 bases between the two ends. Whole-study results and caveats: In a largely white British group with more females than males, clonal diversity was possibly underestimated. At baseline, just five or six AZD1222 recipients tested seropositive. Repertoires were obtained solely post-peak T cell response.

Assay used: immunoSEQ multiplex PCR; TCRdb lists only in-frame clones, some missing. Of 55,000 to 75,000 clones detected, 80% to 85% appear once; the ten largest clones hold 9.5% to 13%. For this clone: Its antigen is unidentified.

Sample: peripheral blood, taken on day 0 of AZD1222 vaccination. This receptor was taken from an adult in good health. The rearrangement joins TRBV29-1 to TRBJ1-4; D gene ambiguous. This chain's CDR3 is CSVEDEQCPGRVVTTNEKLFF. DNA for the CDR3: TGCAGCGTTGAAGACGAACAATGCCCTGGGAGGGTGGTAACGACTAATGAAAAACTGTTTTTT.